The T cell receptor beta chain under discussion was sequenced for a study of human T cells and chemical hapten exposure. The overall study: Skin on the upper inner arm, roughly 2 cm by roughly 2 cm in size, was sensitized with 2% DPC.

TCRdb called the RACE reads again in MiXCR, with one record for every CDR3 protein. The sample includes some 84,000 distinct CDR3 sequences, around 9.3% of them seen just once. This CDR3 is 15 amino acids long. The germline V gene encodes CDR1 LGHNA and CDR2 YSLEER. J gave up 2 bases and V 3 bases, and 2 bases lay outside the gene matches. This clonotype has a count of ten or more. Time point defined: patch test 2, 6 weeks after DPC sensitization. Treatment denoted: therapeutic diphenylcyclopropenone sensitization with weekly scalp DPC. Total RNA extraction was carried out from unfractionated whole blood.

This clonotype originated in a woman between 45 and 60 years old with alopecia areata. Some clones in this sample may be carry-over from other donors' samples. This chain joins TRBV4-3 and TRBJ1-4; 8 bases map to TRBD1. The starting material was whole blood, obtained in connection with sensitization to the hapten diphenylcyclopropenone (DPC). The CDR3 region is CASSQHRGTNEKLFF. Here the CDR3 DNA reads TGCGCCAGCAGCCAGCACAGGGGGACTAATGAAAAACTGTTTTTT.